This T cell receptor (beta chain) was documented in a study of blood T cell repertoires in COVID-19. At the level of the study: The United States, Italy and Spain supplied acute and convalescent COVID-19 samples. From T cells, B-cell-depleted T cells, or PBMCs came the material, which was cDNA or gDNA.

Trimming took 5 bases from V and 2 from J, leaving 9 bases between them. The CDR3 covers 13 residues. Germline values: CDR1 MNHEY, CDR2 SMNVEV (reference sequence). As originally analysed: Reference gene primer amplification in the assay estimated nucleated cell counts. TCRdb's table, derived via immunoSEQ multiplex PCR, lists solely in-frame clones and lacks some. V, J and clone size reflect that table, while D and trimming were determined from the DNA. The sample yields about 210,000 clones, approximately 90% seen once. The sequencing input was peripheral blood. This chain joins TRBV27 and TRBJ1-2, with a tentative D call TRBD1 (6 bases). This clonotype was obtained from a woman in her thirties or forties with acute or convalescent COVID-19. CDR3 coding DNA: TGTGCCAGCAGTCGGGACAAAAACTATGGCTACACCTTC. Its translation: CASSRDKNYGYTF.